Sequencing of this TCR beta chain was carried out in a study of T cells in tuberculosis. Study context: T cells were selected with CD1B tetramers loaded with glucose monomycolate. Blood was taken before or within 7 days of anti-tuberculosis therapy.

Assay used: immunoSEQ multiplex PCR; TCRdb lists only in-frame clones, some missing. The sample lists over 30,000 clones, 93% occurring once. Germline assignment: CDR1 GTSNPN and CDR2 SVGIG (reference sequence). The V segment lost 1 base and the J segment 7 bases; nucleotides outside the gene matches: 0. This CDR3 comprises 12 residues. Concerning this clone itself: Its antigen is currently unknown.

Study-wide results and caveats: Active tuberculosis alpha repertoires lay closer to GMM-specific TCRs than controls'.

Time point reported: new active TB diagnosis, blood taken before or within 7 days of starting treatment. Each patient had positive sputum smear microscopy and/or positive culture. The gene calls are TRBV30 and TRBJ2-4; the match to TRBD1 covers 8 bases. This TCR derives from an adult with tuberculosis. The starting material was PBMCs, obtained at tuberculosis diagnosis. CDR3 nucleotide sequence: TGTGCCTGGAGTGCAGGGGGCAACATTCAGTACTTC. Translated: CAWSAGGNIQYF.